This T cell receptor beta chain stems from a study of response to subunit inactivated influenza vaccine. Study-wide results and caveats: Authors proposed each seasonal influenza vaccination draws in few new T cells.

For this clonotype: What it binds is unknown.

The V and J ends lost 6 bases and 2 bases respectively, with 13 bases between them. The germline V gene encodes CDR1 MNHEY and CDR2 SVGAGI. CDR3 length equals 14 residues. TCRdb fed the RT-PCR reads into MiXCR, producing one record per CDR3 protein. This repertoire shows around 530,000 distinct CDR3 sequences, about 10% found once; its top ten account for roughly 10%. V is TRBV6-5 and J is TRBJ2-5, with D perhaps TRBD2 (6 bases). Source: PBMCs from blood, taken on the day of vaccination. The TCR comes from a man between 45 and 60 years old who received an inactivated influenza vaccine. CDR3 sequence: CASRYGRDQETQYF. The CDR3 region has the DNA TGTGCCAGCAGATACGGGCGGGATCAAGAGACCCAGTACTTC.